The next 20 T cell receptor beta chains were all read from a single sample in a study of T cell responses to AZD1222 COVID-19 vaccine. Profiled with immunoSEQ multiplex PCR; TCRdb holds only in-frame clones, not every one. The data contain under 200,000 clones, roughly 94% of them singletons. The sequences come from peripheral blood, collected 28 days after the second AZD1222 dose. These receptors all stem from an adult who received the AZD1222 COVID-19 vaccine.

The chain uses TRBV12-5 and TRBJ2-6; D is uncertain. This CDR3 has 13 residues. The V gene's germline CDR1 is LGHNT and CDR2 FRNRAP. The V end was cut by 6 bases, the J end by 1 base, with 4 bases between. In nucleotides, the CDR3 is TGTGCTAGTGGCAGATCTGGGGCCAACGTCCTGACTTTC. It specifies CASGRSGANVLTF.

The chain combines TRBV2 with TRBJ1-5; D remains unclear. There are 17 residues in the CDR3. Per germline, CDR1 SNHLY and CDR2 FYNNEI. The V gene lost 7 bases and the J gene lost 5 bases, with 24 bases spanning the gap. CDR3 in amino acids: CASTRTQLTAAYQPQHF. CDR3 coding DNA: TGTGCCAGCACTCGAACTCAGTTGACCGCCGCGTATCAGCCCCAGCATTTT.

The J gene is TRBJ1-2, the V gene TRBV18; a possible D gene is TRBD1 (5 bases). The CDR3 is 17 residues long. The V end was cut by 6 bases, the J end by 8 bases, with 28 bases between. CDR1 is KGHSH and CDR2 is LQKENI in the germline V gene. CDR3 residues: CASSKGVQDNQRGGYTF. DNA of the CDR3: TGTGCCAGCTCTAAAGGGGTGCAGGACAACCAACGGGGAGGCTACACCTTC.

This chain connects TRBV7-8 to TRBJ2-6; 8 positions agree with TRBD1. The CDR3 covers 18 residues. Germline CDR1 is SGHVS and CDR2 is FQNEAQ. V lost 5 bases and J lost 0; bases outside the gene matches: 9. The CDR3 coding sequence is TGTGCCAGCAGCACTGGACAGGGAAGAGCCTCTGGGGCCAACGTCCTGACTTTC. Encoded protein: CASSTGQGRASGANVLTF.

The chain combines TRBV19 with TRBJ2-3; 11 bases line up with TRBD2. Trimming at V came to 1 base and at J to 2 bases, leaving 8 bases not matched to a gene. Germline V gene lookup returns CDR1 LNHDA and CDR2 SQIVND (reference sequence). The CDR3 sequence is 18 residues long. DNA for the CDR3: TGTGCCAGTAGTATAGGCGCGACTAGCGGGGCCTTCACAGATACGCAGTATTTT. Residues: CASSIGATSGAFTDTQYF.

The chain uses TRBV11-2 and TRBJ2-1; D uncertain. The CDR3 covers 16 residues. Deletions cut 2 bases from V and 10 bases from J, with 21 bases between. Per germline, CDR1 SGHAT and CDR2 FQNNGV. The CDR3 bases are TGTGCCAGCAGCTTACTCGCGATCACCACCCCAGGCGAGCAGTTCTTC. Amino acid sequence: CASSLLAITTPGEQFF.

In nucleotides, the CDR3 is TGTGCCAGCAGCCCTATCGGAGTAGCGGGATTTGCGAGCTCCTACGAGCAGTACTTC. The encoded protein is CASSPIGVAGFASSYEQYF. This chain connects TRBV13 to TRBJ2-7; TRBD2 aligns across 8 bases. Germline assignment: CDR1 PRHDT and CDR2 FYEKMQ (reference sequence). The CDR3 runs 19 residues. Trimming cost V 5 bases and J 0 bases; bases outside gene matches: 18.

The chain recombines TRBV11-2 with TRBJ2-1; no clear D gene. Germline assignment: CDR1 SGHAT and CDR2 FQNNGV. The CDR3 length is 13 residues. V lost 5 bases to trimming and J lost 8 bases, with 13 bases between them. The CDR3: CASSATFGDEQFF. DNA of the CDR3: TGTGCCAGCAGCGCCACCTTTGGGGATGAGCAGTTCTTC.

This clone was seen just once. The chain is built from TRBV30 and TRBJ1-3; D perhaps matches TRBD1 (6 bases). From germline, CDR1 is GTSNPN and CDR2 SVGIG (reference sequence). V was trimmed by 2 bases and J by 2 bases, leaving 13 bases between them. This CDR3 region has 15 residues. The CDR3 loop reads CAWSTPHRAGNTIYF. CDR3 nucleotide sequence: TGTGCCTGGAGTACACCGCACAGGGCTGGAAACACCATATATTTT.

The V gene is TRBV12-3 or TRBV12-4, the J gene TRBJ2-1; the D gene is possibly TRBD2 (5 bases). The CDR3 runs 11 residues. The V end lost 8 bases, the J end lost 8 bases, and 10 bases lay between the germline ends. The CDR3 coding sequence is TGTGCCAGCGCCCCGAGGGATGAGCAGTTCTTC. It encodes CASAPRDEQFF.

J is TRBJ2-2 and V is TRBV28; unclear D gene. Germline CDR1 and CDR2: MDHEN and SYDVKM. The CDR3 contains 13 residues. Trimming removed 5 bases at V and 5 bases at J, with 9 bases between. The CDR3 nucleotides are TGTGCCAGCAGTCATGAGAGTACCGGGGAGCTGTTTTTT. It translates to CASSHESTGELFF.

V is TRBV19 and J is TRBJ2-7, with D hard to call. The germline CDR1 and CDR2 sequences are LNHDA and SQIVND (reference sequence). The CDR3 contains 11 residues. Trimming removed 3 bases from V and 7 bases from J, with 7 bases in between. CDR3 region: CASSMGREQYF. DNA of the CDR3: TGTGCCAGTAGTATGGGTCGAGAGCAGTACTTC.

This clone was seen only once. The chain is built from TRBV7-3 and TRBJ1-2; 9 bases match TRBD1. V lost 5 bases, J lost 7 bases, and 5 bases stayed unmatched. The CDR3 contains 13 residues. Germline CDR1 is SGHTA and CDR2 is FQGTGA. For the CDR3, the DNA is TGTGCCAGCAGCCTAAGACAGGGGGGTGGCTACACCTTC. This codes for CASSLRQGGGYTF.

The rearrangement uses TRBV20-1 and TRBJ1-1, with D possibly TRBD1 on 6 matching bases. CDR3 length equals 11 residues. The V gene lost 0 bases and the J gene lost 11 bases, with 10 bases spanning the gap. Germline V gives CDR1 DFQATT, CDR2 SNEGSKA (reference sequence). CDR3 in amino acids: CSARDRRGAFF. The CDR3 nucleotides read TGCAGTGCTAGAGATCGAAGGGGGGCTTTCTTT.

The chain is built from TRBV6-5 and TRBJ1-1; weak D call: TRBD1 (5 bases). Trimming left V 6 bases short and J 7 bases short, with 15 bases between. CDR3 length: 13 amino acids. The germline gives CDR1 MNHEY, CDR2 SVGAGI. CDR3 nucleotide sequence: TGTGCCAGCAGGGGGACGGCCCGAGGTGAAGCTTTCTTT. It translates to CASRGTARGEAFF.

The chain combines TRBV12-3 or TRBV12-4 with TRBJ2-2, with D hard to call. Trimming took off 5 bases at V and 0 bases at J, with 4 bases between the two ends. This CDR3 region has 13 residues. The CDR3 coding sequence is TGTGCCAGCAGTGGAGCGAACACCGGGGAGCTGTTTTTT. This sequence encodes CASSGANTGELFF.

V usage is TRBV2 and J usage is TRBJ1-3, with D unclear. The CDR3 runs 15 residues. V was pared by 1 base and J by 0 bases, with 7 bases between. Per germline, CDR1 SNHLY and CDR2 FYNNEI. CDR3 nucleotide sequence: TGTGCCAGCAGTGAAGAGGAGAACTCTGGAAACACCATATATTTT. Translated: CASSEEENSGNTIYF.

The rearrangement uses TRBV28 and TRBJ1-3, with unresolved D. The ends were cut back, 6 bases at V and 0 bases at J, with 3 bases in the middle. CDR1 MDHEN and CDR2 SYDVKM come from the germline V gene. CDR3 length: 12 amino acids. CDR3 DNA: TGTGCCAGCAGCCCCTCTGGAAACACCATATATTTT. This sequence encodes CASSPSGNTIYF. The full variable domain, in which reference TRBV28 and TRBJ1-3 provide the parts outside the CDR3, is DVKVTQSSRYLVKRTGEKVFLECVQDMDHENMFWYRQDPGLGLRLIYFSYDVKMKEKGDIPEGYSVSREKKERFSLILESASTNQTSMYLCASSPSGNTIYFGEGSWLTVV.

The V and J genes are TRBV5-5 and TRBJ2-3, with 7 nucleotides matching TRBD2. From germline, CDR1 is SGHKS and CDR2 YYEKEE (reference sequence). V gave up 4 bases and J gave up 5 bases; unmatched junction bases: 7. The CDR3 has 14 residues. CDR3 nucleotide sequence: TGTGCCAGCAGCCATCGGACTAGTTTAGATACGCAGTATTTT. The encoded protein is CASSHRTSLDTQYF.

The rearrangement links TRBV20-1 to TRBJ1-2; D is possibly TRBD1 (6 bases). Germline values: CDR1 DFQATT, CDR2 SNEGSKA (reference sequence). The V end lost 3 bases, the J end lost 4 bases, and 15 bases lay between the germline ends. The CDR3 is 14 amino acids. DNA for the CDR3: TGCAGTGCTAGTTGGACAGTGGATCCCTATGGCTACACCTTC. It codes for CSASWTVDPYGYTF.